Presented here are 27 T cell receptor beta chains from one specimen sequenced in a study of CD8 T cells in ankylosing spondylitis. MiXCR was run by TCRdb on the 5' RACE reads, yielding one entry per CDR3 protein. The data contain about 250,000 distinct CDR3 sequences, approximately 20% of them seen just once; the ten biggest clones take up roughly 34%. Sequencing was carried out using blood, either unsorted or a sorted T cell fraction (not recorded which). The receptors stem from a male donor with ankylosing spondylitis or in good health (not recorded which).

This clonotype is categorized as medium-sized (0.01 to 0.1%). The chain combines TRBV29-1 with TRBJ2-7; 7 nucleotides align to TRBD2. With 5 bases clipped from V and 2 bases from J, the junction kept 6 bases outside the gene matches. The germline V gene has CDR1 SQVTM and CDR2 ANQGSEA. CDR3 size: 13 residues. Here the CDR3 DNA reads TGCAGCGTTCGACGGGGGGAAACCTACGAGCAGTACTTC. It encodes CSVRRGETYEQYF.

The rearrangement uses TRBV29-1 and TRBJ2-1; D is perhaps TRBD2 (7 bases). CDR3 length: 12 residues. Germline values: CDR1 SQVTM, CDR2 ANQGSEA. Between the trimmed V and J ends, which lost 5 bases and 9 bases, there was a span of 14 bases. CDR3 DNA: TGCAGCGTTTCTAAACGGGGGGCTGAGCAGTTCTTC. The encoded protein is CSVSKRGAEQFF.

This clonotype was recorded a few times. J is TRBJ2-7 and V is TRBV9, with D perhaps assigned TRBD1 or TRBD2 (6 bases each). CDR1 and CDR2 from the germline V gene are SGDLS and YYNGEE. The CDR3 runs 14 residues. V shed 4 bases and J shed 2 bases, with 13 bases lying between them. The chain's CDR3 is CASSTGGRAYEQYF. The CDR3 nucleotides are TGTGCCAGCAGCACCGGGGGCAGGGCCTACGAGCAGTACTTC.

The chain employs TRBV12-3 or TRBV12-4 and TRBJ1-5, with 9 bases aligning to TRBD1. The junction had 13 bases not matched to a gene; V was cut back by 5 bases and J by 11 bases. The CDR3 runs 15 residues. This chain's CDR3 is CASSGPGQGQVAQHF. The CDR3 nucleotides read TGTGCCAGCAGTGGTCCGGGACAGGGACAAGTGGCCCAGCATTTT.

The chain combines TRBV6-1 with TRBJ2-2; no reliable D call. CDR1 is MNHNS, CDR2 SASEGT, per germline. V was cut by 6 bases and J by 4 bases, with 15 bases left in between. The CDR3 loop spans 15 amino acids. CDR3: CASSLDWTLTGELFF. CDR3 nucleotides: TGTGCCAGCAGCCTAGACTGGACGCTCACCGGGGAGCTGTTTTTT.

This clonotype occurred many times. The chain uses TRBV20-1 and TRBJ2-1, with 7 positions matching TRBD1. V lost 5 bases, J lost 2 bases, and 9 bases stayed unmatched. CDR1 is DFQATT, CDR2 SNEGSKA, per germline (reference sequence). This CDR3 is 15 amino acids long. This chain's CDR3 is CSAFTGVEAYNEQFF. CDR3 DNA sequence: TGCAGTGCTTTCACAGGGGTGGAGGCCTACAATGAGCAGTTCTTC.

V is TRBV29-1 and J is TRBJ2-3; TRBD2 might be the D (5 bases). Trimming pared 0 bases from V and 4 bases from J, leaving 17 bases between. Germline V gene data show CDR1 as SQVTM and CDR2 as ANQGSEA. This CDR3 is 16 amino acids long. The CDR3 reads CSVEDHGELIPDTQYF. The CDR3 DNA reads TGCAGCGTTGAAGACCATGGGGAGCTGATCCCAGATACGCAGTATTTT.

This clonotype has a handful of counts. The V gene is TRBV6-2 or TRBV6-3, the J gene TRBJ2-7; 9 nucleotides agree with TRBD1. Trimming at V came to 4 bases and at J to 1 base, leaving 8 bases not matched to a gene. This CDR3 region has 16 residues. Germline-derived CDR1 and CDR2 are MNHEY and SVGEGT. This chain's CDR3 is CASSSGTGIWSYEQYF. CDR3 DNA: TGTGCCAGCAGTTCCGGGACAGGGATTTGGTCCTACGAGCAGTACTTC.

There are a few counts of this clonotype. The chain is built from TRBV29-1 and TRBJ2-3; 13 bases line up with TRBD2. The trim removed 7 bases at V and 4 bases at J, leaving 8 bases unmatched. Looked up from germline, CDR1 is SQVTM and CDR2 is ANQGSEA. The CDR3 covers 15 residues. The CDR3 spells CSALKTSGRADTQYF. As DNA, the CDR3 is TGCAGCGCACTGAAAACTAGCGGGAGGGCAGATACGCAGTATTTT.

This chain joins TRBV6-2 or TRBV6-3 and TRBJ2-3; no firm D call. The CDR3 runs 15 residues. From germline, CDR1 is MNHEY and CDR2 SVGEGT. V dropped 2 bases and J dropped 4 bases, with 13 bases sitting between them. The CDR3 reads CASSYSSDKPDTQYF. The CDR3, as DNA: TGTGCCAGCAGTTACAGTTCAGATAAACCAGATACGCAGTATTTT.

This clonotype appeared a few times. V is TRBV6-4 and J is TRBJ2-1, with D unresolved. Germline assignment: CDR1 MRHNA and CDR2 SNTAGT. The CDR3 is 15 amino acids. Trimming pared 2 bases from V and 0 bases from J, leaving 8 bases between. CDR3 in DNA: TGTGCCAGCAGTGACCACGCGGTCTCCTACAATGAGCAGTTCTTC. Amino acids: CASSDHAVSYNEQFF.

This clonotype was recorded many times. The gene calls are TRBV7-9 and TRBJ2-7, with D uncertain. This CDR3 spans 13 amino acids. From germline, CDR1 is SEHNR and CDR2 FQNEAQ (reference sequence). V shed 5 bases and J shed 5 bases, with 13 bases lying between them. The chain's CDR3 is CASSHLVSDEQYF. The CDR3 coding sequence is TGTGCCAGCAGCCATCTAGTTTCGGACGAGCAGTACTTC.

This chain links TRBV7-8 with TRBJ2-1; 7 nucleotides line up with TRBD2. This CDR3 is built from 17 residues. J lost 9 bases, V lost 1 base, and 15 bases had no gene match. CDR1 SGHVS and CDR2 FQNEAQ come from the germline V gene. The CDR3 reads CASSLVPGLAEGGEQFF. The CDR3 bases are TGTGCCAGCAGCTTAGTCCCCGGCCTAGCGGAGGGCGGTGAGCAGTTCTTC.

The chain employs TRBV6-2 or TRBV6-3 and TRBJ2-1; 8 bases line up with TRBD1. Germline V gene sequence: CDR1 MNHEY, CDR2 SVGEGT. With 6 bases clipped from V and 4 bases from J, the junction kept 5 bases outside the gene matches. This CDR3 comprises 14 residues. The CDR3 DNA sequence: TGTGCCAGCAGATGGACAGGGTGGTACAATGAGCAGTTCTTC. Protein product: CASRWTGWYNEQFF.

This clonotype has just one count. V usage is TRBV7-9 and J usage is TRBJ2-1; 7 positions agree with TRBD2. V dropped 1 base and J dropped 3; count of bases not matched to a gene: 3. Germline assignment: CDR1 SEHNR and CDR2 FQNEAQ (reference sequence). This CDR3 region has 15 residues. The CDR3 here is CASSLGLALYNEQFF. The CDR3 DNA follows: TGTGCCAGCAGCTTAGGACTAGCCCTCTACAATGAGCAGTTCTTC. The complete variable domain, with remaining parts taken from reference TRBV7-9 and TRBJ2-1, reads DTGVSQNPRHKITKRGQNVTFRCDPISEHNRLYWYRQTLGQGPEFLTYFQNEAQLEKSRLLSDRFSAERPKGSFSTLEIQRTEQGDSAMYLCASSLGLALYNEQFFGPGTRLTVL.

This clonotype was counted only a few times. V and J are TRBV7-6 and TRBJ2-7, with 9 bases that match TRBD1. V was clipped by 6 bases and J by 0 bases; unmatched bases: 9. The germline CDR1 and CDR2 sequences are SGHVS and FNYEAQ. This CDR3 region has 16 residues. The CDR3, as DNA: TGTGCCAGCAGTCTCCGGACAGGGGTCTTCTCCTACGAGCAGTACTTC. It translates to CASSLRTGVFSYEQYF.

In its sample, this clonotype was seen many times. The chain joins TRBV20-1 to TRBJ1-2; TRBD1 agrees at 7 bases. The CDR3 spans 14 residues. The germline V gene encodes CDR1 DFQATT and CDR2 SNEGSKA (reference sequence). This CDR3 reads CSLGADRTNYGYTF. In nucleotides, the CDR3 is TGCAGCCTGGGGGCGGACAGGACTAACTATGGCTACACCTTC.

In its sample, this clonotype was seen a few times. CDR3 in DNA: TGTGCCAGCAGTTTATTCCCGGGGGGGTCGAGGGGGAATGAGCAGTTCTTC. This translates into CASSLFPGGSRGNEQFF. This sequence joins TRBV27 and TRBJ2-1, with 8 bases that match TRBD2. V was pared by 1 base and J by 7 bases, with 12 bases of the junction left unmatched. The germline V gene has CDR1 MNHEY and CDR2 SMNVEV (reference sequence). The CDR3 is 17 residues long.

The chain employs TRBV27 and TRBJ2-5; 7 bases fit TRBD1. V lost 6 bases to trimming and J lost 5 bases; unmatched junction nucleotides: 9. Germline loops: CDR1 MNHEY, CDR2 SMNVEV (reference sequence). The CDR3 spans 14 residues. CDR3 amino acids: CASSTGQRPETQYF. CDR3 in DNA: TGTGCCAGCAGCACGGGACAGCGCCCGGAGACCCAGTACTTC.

The chain recombines TRBV5-8 with TRBJ1-1, with 8 bases fitting TRBD1. From germline, CDR1 is SGHTS and CDR2 YDEGEE. V was clipped by 3 bases and J by 11 bases; unmatched bases: 6. The CDR3 spans 12 residues. CDR3 sequence (DNA): TGTGCCAGCAGCTCTGGACAGGGCTTCGCTTTCTTT. Its protein is CASSSGQGFAFF.

The sample holds a few counts of this clonotype. The chain has TRBV20-1 and TRBJ2-4, with TRBD2 matching 8 bases. Germline V gene lookup returns CDR1 DFQATT and CDR2 SNEGSKA (reference sequence). The CDR3 extends over 15 amino acids. V lost 3 bases to trimming and J lost 1 base; unmatched junction nucleotides: 5. CDR3 region: CSASEGLGAKNIQYF. CDR3 DNA: TGCAGTGCTAGCGAGGGACTAGGTGCCAAAAACATTCAGTACTTC.

This chain joins TRBV20-1 and TRBJ2-1; 11 bases fit TRBD2. Losses at the gene ends were 3 bases for V and 2 bases for J; bases not matched to a gene: 3. Germline-derived CDR1 and CDR2 are DFQATT and SNEGSKA (reference sequence). CDR3 size: 15 residues. CDR3 region: CSASTSGSTYNEQFF. The CDR3 region has the DNA TGCAGTGCTAGTACTAGCGGGAGCACCTACAATGAGCAGTTCTTC.

This clonotype was counted a few times. V usage is TRBV11-1 and J usage is TRBJ2-1; D is unclear. CDR1 is SGHAT and CDR2 is FQDESV in the germline V gene (reference sequence). V lost 1 base, J lost 2 bases, and 18 bases lay in between. The CDR3 spans 18 residues. CDR3 amino acids: CASSLGSIKRAPYNEQFF. In nucleotides, the CDR3 is TGTGCCAGCAGCTTAGGAAGCATTAAAAGGGCCCCCTACAATGAGCAGTTCTTC.

At least ten counts were recorded for this clonotype. The chain couples TRBV20-1 to TRBJ1-1; D not resolved. Germline CDR1 and CDR2: DFQATT and SNEGSKA (reference sequence). V was pared by 0 bases and J by 1 base, with 9 bases between. This CDR3 contains 14 residues. CDR3 DNA sequence: TGCAGTGCTAGAGAACCGGGTAAGAACACTGAAGCTTTCTTT. It yields the protein CSAREPGKNTEAFF.

Ten or more counts support this clonotype. This chain links TRBV7-8 with TRBJ2-5; perhaps TRBD2 as D (5 bases). The germline V gene encodes CDR1 SGHVS and CDR2 FQNEAQ. The CDR3 consists of 13 residues. Trimming shortened V by 2 bases and J by 3 bases, and 7 bases separated the two germline ends. DNA for the CDR3: TGTGCCAGCAGCTTACTAGCCGAAGAGACCCAGTACTTC. Residues: CASSLLAEETQYF.

The chain has TRBV27 and TRBJ2-3; TRBD2 matches at 12 bases. Trimming removed 6 bases from V and 7 bases from J; junction bases left unmatched: 8. Germline V gene data show CDR1 as MNHEY and CDR2 as SMNVEV (reference sequence). The CDR3 is 15 residues long. The DNA of the CDR3 is TGTGCCAGCAGCCTGACTAGCGGGGGCTCACATACGCAGTATTTT. Its translation is CASSLTSGGSHTQYF.

V gene TRBV6-6 combines with J gene TRBJ2-2; D unresolved. The V gene's germline CDR1 is MNHNY and CDR2 SVGAGI (reference sequence). The V gene lost 5 bases and the J gene lost 4 bases, with 2 bases spanning the gap. The CDR3 is 11 residues long. The CDR3 DNA sequence: TGTGCCAGCAGTGCCACCGGGGAGCTGTTTTTT. Its protein is CASSATGELFF.